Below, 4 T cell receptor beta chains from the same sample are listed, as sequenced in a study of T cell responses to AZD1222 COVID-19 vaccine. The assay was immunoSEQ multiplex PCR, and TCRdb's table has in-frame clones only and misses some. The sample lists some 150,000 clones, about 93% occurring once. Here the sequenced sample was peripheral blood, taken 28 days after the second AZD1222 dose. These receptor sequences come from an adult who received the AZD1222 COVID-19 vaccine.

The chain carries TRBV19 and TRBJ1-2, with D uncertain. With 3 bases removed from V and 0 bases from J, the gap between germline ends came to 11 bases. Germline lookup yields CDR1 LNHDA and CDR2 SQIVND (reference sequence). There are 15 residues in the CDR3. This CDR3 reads CASSIPGLSNYGYTF. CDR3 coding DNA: TGTGCCAGTAGTATTCCCGGACTTTCTAACTATGGCTACACCTTC.

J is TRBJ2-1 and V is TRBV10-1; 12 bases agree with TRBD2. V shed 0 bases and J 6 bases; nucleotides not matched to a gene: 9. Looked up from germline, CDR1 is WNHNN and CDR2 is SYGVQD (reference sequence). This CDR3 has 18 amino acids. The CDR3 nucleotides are TGCGCCAGCAGTGAGTCGGGGCTCACTAGCGGGAGGCGCAATGAGCAGTTCTTC. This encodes CASSESGLTSGRRNEQFF.

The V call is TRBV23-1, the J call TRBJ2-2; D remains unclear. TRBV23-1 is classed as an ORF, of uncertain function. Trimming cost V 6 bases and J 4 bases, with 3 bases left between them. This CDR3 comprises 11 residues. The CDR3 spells CASRLTGELFF. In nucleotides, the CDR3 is TGCGCCAGCAGACTCACCGGGGAGCTGTTTTTT.

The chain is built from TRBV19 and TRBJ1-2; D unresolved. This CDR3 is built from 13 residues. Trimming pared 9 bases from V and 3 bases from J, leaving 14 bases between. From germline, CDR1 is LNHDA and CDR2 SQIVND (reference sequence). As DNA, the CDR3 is TGTGCCAGCAGGTGGACGGACCACTATGGCTACACCTTC. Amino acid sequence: CASRWTDHYGYTF.